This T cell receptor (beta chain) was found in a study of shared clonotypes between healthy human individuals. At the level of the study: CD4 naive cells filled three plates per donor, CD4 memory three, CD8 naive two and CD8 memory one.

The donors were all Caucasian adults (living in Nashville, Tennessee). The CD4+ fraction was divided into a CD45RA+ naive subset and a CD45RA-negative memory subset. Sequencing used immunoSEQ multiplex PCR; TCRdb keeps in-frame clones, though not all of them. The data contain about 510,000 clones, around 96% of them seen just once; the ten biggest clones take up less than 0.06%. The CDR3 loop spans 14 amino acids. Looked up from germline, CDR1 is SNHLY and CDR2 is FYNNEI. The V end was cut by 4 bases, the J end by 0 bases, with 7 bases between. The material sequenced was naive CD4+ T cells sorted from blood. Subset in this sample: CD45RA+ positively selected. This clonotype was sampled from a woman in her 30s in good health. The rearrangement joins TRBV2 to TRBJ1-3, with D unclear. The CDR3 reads CASSVQDSGNTIYF. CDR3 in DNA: TGTGCCAGCAGTGTACAAGACTCTGGAAACACCATATATTTT.